The table lists the clone carrying this T cell receptor (beta chain) with many counts. The data belong to a study of human T cells and chemical hapten exposure. Whole-study context: From small differences in pooled library volume came most of the variation in per-sample TCR yields.

Noted time point: patch test 2, 6 weeks after DPC sensitization. The treatment here: therapeutic diphenylcyclopropenone sensitization with weekly scalp DPC. The donor pool consisted of alopecia patients aged 18 to 70 years, considered suitable for DPC. Unfractionated whole blood was the source of the extracted total RNA. TCRdb passed the RACE reads through MiXCR, listing each CDR3 protein once. Among about 140,000 distinct CDR3 sequences listed, approximately 12% were seen once. In germline, CDR1 is DFQATT, CDR2 SNEGSKA (reference sequence). Trimming removed 0 bases at V and 4 bases at J, with 12 bases between. The CDR3 totals 14 residues.

The specimen comprised whole blood, sampled in connection with sensitization to the hapten diphenylcyclopropenone (DPC). The receptor was isolated from a woman between 50 and 59 years old with alopecia areata. Some clones in this sample may be carry-over from other donors' samples. This chain links TRBV20-1 with TRBJ1-2, with D perhaps matching TRBD1 (5 bases). CDR3 sequence: CSARDQGGSYGYTF. CDR3 nucleotide sequence: TGCAGTGCTAGAGATCAGGGAGGAAGCTATGGCTACACCTTC.